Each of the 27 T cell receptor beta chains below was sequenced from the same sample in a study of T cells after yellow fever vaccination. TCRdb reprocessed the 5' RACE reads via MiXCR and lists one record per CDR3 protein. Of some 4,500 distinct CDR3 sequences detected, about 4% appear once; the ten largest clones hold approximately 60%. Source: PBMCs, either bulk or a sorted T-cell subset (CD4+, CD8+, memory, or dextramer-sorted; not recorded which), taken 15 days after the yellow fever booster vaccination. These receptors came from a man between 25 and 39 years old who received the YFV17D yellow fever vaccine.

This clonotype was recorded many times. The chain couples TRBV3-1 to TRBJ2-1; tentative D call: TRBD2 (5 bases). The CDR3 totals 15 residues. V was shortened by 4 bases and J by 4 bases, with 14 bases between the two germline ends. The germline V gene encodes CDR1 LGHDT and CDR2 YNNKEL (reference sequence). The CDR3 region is CASSPRAVRYNEQFF. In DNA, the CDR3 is TGTGCCAGCAGCCCCCGAGCGGTTCGTTACAATGAGCAGTTCTTC.

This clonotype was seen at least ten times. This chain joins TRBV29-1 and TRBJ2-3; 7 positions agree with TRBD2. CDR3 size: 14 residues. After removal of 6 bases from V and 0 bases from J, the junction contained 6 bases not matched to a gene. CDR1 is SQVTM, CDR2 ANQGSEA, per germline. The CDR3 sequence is CSVDGLGSTDTQYF. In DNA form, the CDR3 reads TGCAGCGTCGACGGACTAGGTAGCACAGATACGCAGTATTTT.

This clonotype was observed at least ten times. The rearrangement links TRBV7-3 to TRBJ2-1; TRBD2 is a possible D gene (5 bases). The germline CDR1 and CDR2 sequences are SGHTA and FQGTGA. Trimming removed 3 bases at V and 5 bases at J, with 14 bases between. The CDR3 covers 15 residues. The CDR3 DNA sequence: TGTGCCAGCAGCTTCGCGGGCACAGCAAACAATGAGCAGTTCTTC. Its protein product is CASSFAGTANNEQFF.

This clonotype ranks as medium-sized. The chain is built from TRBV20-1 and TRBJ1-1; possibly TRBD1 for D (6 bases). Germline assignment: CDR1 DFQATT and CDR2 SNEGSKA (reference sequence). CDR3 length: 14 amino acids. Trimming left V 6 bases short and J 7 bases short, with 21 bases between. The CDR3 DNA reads TGCAGTGCCTTACGGGGGGGCTCCCTTGTTGAAGCTTTCTTT. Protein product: CSALRGGSLVEAFF.

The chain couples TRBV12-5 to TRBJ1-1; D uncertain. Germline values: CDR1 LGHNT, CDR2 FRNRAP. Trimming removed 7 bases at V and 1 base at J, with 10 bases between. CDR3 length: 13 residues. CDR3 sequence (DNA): TGTGCTAGTGATGGGCAGGCGAACACTGAAGCTTTCTTT. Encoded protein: CASDGQANTEAFF.

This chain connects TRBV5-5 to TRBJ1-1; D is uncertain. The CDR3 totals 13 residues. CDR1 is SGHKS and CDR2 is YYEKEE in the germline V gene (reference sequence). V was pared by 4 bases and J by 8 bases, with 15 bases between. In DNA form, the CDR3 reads TGTGCCAGCAGCCCTGGGGTCTTCACCGAAGCTTTCTTT. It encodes CASSPGVFTEAFF.

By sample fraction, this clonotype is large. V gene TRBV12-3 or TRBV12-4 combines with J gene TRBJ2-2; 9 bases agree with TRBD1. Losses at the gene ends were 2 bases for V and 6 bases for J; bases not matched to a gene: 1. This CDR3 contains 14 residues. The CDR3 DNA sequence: TGTGCCAGCAGTTTAACAGGGGGCGCCGGGGAGCTGTTTTTT. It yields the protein CASSLTGGAGELFF.

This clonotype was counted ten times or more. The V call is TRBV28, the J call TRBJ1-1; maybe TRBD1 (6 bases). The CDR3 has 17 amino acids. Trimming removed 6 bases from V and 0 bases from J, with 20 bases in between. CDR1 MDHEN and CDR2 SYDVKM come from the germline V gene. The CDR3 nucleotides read TGTGCCAGCAGAGACCCAACTAGAGGGGGGATGAACACTGAAGCTTTCTTT. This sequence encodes CASRDPTRGGMNTEAFF.

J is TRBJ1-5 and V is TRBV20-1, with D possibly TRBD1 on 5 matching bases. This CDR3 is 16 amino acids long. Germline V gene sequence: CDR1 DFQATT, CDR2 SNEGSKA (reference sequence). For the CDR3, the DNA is TGCTGCTTCTGGGGCCAGGCGGCGTGCTGGGGTTGGCCCCAGCATTTT. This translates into CCFWGQAACWGWPQHF.

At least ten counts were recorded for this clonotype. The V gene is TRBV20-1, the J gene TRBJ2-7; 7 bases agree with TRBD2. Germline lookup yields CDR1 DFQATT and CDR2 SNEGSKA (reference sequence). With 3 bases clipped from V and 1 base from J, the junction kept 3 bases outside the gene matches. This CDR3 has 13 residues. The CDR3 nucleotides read TGCAGTGCTAGTGGGGGGGGGTCCTACGAGCAGTACTTC. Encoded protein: CSASGGGSYEQYF.

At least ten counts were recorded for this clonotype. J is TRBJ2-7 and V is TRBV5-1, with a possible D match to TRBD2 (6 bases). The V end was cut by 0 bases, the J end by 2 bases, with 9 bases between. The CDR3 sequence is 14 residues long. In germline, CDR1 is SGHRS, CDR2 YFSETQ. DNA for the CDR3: TGCGCCAGCAGCTTGGTTACTAGCCCCTACGAGCAGTACTTC. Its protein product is CASSLVTSPYEQYF.

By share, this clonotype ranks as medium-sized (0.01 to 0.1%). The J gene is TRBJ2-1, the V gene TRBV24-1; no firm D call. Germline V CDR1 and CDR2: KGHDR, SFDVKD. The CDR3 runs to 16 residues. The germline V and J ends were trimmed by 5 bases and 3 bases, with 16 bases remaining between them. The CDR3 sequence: CATSGLNQPNYNEQFF. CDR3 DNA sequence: TGTGCCACCAGTGGATTAAACCAACCCAACTACAATGAGCAGTTCTTC.

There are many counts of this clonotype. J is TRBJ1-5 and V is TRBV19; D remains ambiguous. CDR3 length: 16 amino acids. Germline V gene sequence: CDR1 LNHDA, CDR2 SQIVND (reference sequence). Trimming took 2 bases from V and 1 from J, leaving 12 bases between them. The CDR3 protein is CASSISSPGSNQPQHF. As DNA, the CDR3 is TGTGCCAGTAGTATAAGCAGCCCTGGGAGCAATCAGCCCCAGCATTTT.

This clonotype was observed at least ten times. For the CDR3, the DNA is TGTGCCAGCAGCTTAGTGTTCAGACCTACCGGGGAGCTGTTTTTT. This translates into CASSLVFRPTGELFF. The J gene is TRBJ2-2, the V gene TRBV13; no reliable D call. Germline CDR1 PRHDT, CDR2 FYEKMQ (reference sequence). V was clipped by 1 base and J by 5 bases, with 11 bases between them. The CDR3 is made up of 15 amino acids.

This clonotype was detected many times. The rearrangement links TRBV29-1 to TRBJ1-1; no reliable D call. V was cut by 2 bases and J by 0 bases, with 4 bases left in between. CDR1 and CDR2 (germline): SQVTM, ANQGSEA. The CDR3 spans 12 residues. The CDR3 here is CSVEQVNTEAFF. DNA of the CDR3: TGCAGCGTTGAACAGGTGAACACTGAAGCTTTCTTT.

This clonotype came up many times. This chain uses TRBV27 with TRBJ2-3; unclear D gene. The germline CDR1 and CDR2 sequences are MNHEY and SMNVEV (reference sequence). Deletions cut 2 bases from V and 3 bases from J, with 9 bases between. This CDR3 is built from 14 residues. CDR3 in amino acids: CASSLGWVTDTQYF. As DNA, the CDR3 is TGTGCCAGCAGTTTAGGATGGGTTACAGATACGCAGTATTTT.

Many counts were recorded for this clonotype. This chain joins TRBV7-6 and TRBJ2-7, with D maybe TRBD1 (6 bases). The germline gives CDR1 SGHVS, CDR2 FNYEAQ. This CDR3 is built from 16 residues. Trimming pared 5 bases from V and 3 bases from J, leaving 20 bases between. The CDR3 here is CASSPQGRTKHYEQYF. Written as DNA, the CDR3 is TGTGCCAGCAGCCCACAGGGCAGGACAAAACACTACGAGCAGTACTTC.

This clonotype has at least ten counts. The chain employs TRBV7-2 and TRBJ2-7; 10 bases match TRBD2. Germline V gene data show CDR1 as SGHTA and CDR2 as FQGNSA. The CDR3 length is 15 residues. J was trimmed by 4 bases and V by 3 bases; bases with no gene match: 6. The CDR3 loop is CASSFGLADVYEQYF. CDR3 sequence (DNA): TGTGCCAGCAGCTTTGGACTAGCGGACGTTTACGAGCAGTACTTC.

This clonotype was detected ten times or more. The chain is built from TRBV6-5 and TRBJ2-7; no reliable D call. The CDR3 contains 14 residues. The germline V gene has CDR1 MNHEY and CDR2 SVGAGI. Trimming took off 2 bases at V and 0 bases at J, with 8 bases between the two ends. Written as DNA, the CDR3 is TGTGCCAGCAGTTACGGGGTTAGCTCCTACGAGCAGTACTTC. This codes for CASSYGVSSYEQYF.

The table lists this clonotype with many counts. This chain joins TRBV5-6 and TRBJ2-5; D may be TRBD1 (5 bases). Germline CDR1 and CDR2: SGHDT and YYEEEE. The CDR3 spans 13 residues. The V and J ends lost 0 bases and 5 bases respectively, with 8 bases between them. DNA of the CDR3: TGTGCCAGCAGCTTGGGGGGCCGGGAGACCCAGTACTTC. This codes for CASSLGGRETQYF.

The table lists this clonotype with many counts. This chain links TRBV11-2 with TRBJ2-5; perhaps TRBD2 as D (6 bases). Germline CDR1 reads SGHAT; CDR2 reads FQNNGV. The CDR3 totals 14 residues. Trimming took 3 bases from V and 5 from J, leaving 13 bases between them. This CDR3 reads CASSLAGPAETQYF. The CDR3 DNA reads TGTGCCAGCAGCTTGGCGGGACCCGCGGAGACCCAGTACTTC.

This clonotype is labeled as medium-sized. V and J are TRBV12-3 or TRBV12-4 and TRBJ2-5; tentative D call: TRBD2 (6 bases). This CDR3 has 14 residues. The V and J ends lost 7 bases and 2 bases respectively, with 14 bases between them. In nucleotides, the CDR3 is TGTGCCAGCACATCCCCGGGAGTTCAAGAGACCCAGTACTTC. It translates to CASTSPGVQETQYF.

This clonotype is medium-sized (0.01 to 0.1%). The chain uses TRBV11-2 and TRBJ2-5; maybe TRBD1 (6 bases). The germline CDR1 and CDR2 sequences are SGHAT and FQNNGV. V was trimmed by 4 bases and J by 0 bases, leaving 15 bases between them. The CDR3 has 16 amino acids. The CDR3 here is CASSWWTASYQETQYF. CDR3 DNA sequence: TGTGCCAGCAGCTGGTGGACAGCGTCGTACCAAGAGACCCAGTACTTC. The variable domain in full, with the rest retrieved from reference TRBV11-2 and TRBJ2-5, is EAGVAQSPRYKIIEKRQSVAFWCNPISGHATLYWYQQILGQGPKLLIQFQNNGVVDDSQLPKDRFSAERLKGVDSTLKIQPAKLEDSAVYLCASSWWTASYQETQYFGPGTRLLVL.

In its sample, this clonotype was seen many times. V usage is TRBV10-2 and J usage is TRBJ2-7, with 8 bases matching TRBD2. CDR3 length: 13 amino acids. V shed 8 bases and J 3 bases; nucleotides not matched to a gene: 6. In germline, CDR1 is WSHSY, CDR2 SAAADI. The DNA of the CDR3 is TGCGCCAGCCAACTAGCGGCATACTACGAGCAGTACTTC. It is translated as CASQLAAYYEQYF.

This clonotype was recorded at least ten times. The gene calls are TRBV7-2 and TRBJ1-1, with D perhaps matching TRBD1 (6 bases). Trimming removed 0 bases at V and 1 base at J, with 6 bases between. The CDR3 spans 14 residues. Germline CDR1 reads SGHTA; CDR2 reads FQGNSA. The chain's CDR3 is CASSLATGNTEAFF. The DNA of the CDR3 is TGTGCCAGCAGCTTAGCGACAGGGAACACTGAAGCTTTCTTT.

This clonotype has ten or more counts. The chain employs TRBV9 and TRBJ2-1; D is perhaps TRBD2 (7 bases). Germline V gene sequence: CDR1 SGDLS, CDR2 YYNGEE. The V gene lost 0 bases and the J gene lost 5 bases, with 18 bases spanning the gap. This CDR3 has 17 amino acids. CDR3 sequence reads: CASSVGGGGAGNNEQFF. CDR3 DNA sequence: TGTGCCAGCAGCGTAGGAGGGGGGGGGGCAGGTAACAATGAGCAGTTCTTC.

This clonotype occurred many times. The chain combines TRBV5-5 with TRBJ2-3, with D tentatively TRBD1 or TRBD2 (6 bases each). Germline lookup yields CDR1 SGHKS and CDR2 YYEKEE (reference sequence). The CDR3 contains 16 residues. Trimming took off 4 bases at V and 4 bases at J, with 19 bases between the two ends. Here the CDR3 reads CASSPGGARGADTQYF. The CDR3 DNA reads TGTGCCAGCAGCCCTGGGGGCGCTCGCGGGGCAGATACGCAGTATTTT.